This TCR beta chain was identified during a study of blood T cell repertoires in COVID-19. Overall study context: Material from acute and convalescent COVID-19 was sourced from the United States, Italy and Spain.

Sequencing used immunoSEQ multiplex PCR; TCRdb keeps in-frame clones, though not all of them. Among approximately 30,000 clones listed, about 87% were seen once. V was pared by 7 bases and J by 1 base, with 17 bases between. The CDR3 is 16 amino acids. Germline V CDR1 and CDR2: LNHDA, SQIVND (reference sequence). This clone came up a few times. The receptor comes from a human donor in a cohort sampled during active COVID-19. The sample taken for sequencing was peripheral blood. The chain combines TRBV19 with TRBJ1-5, with D unclear. For the CDR3, the DNA is TGTGCCAGTAAGGAATCAGGATTTCAAAGCAATCAGCCCCAGCATTTT. It translates to CASKESGFQSNQPQHF.